The count of the clone carrying this T cell receptor (beta chain) is one. These data come from a study of control samples from healthy donors and cancer patients. Sequencing used immunoSEQ multiplex PCR; TCRdb keeps in-frame clones, though not all of them. Among over 85,000 clones listed, approximately 84% were seen once. This sequence originates from a man aged 65-85 years with lung cancer. The specimen sequenced was PBMCs.

This CDR3 is CASSIGGLLSYNEQFF. In DNA, the CDR3 is TGTGCCAGTAGTATTGGGGGTCTCCTCTCCTACAATGAGCAGTTCTTC. The chain employs TRBV19 and TRBJ2-1, with D perhaps matching TRBD1 or TRBD2 (5 bases each). V was cut by 3 bases and J by 0 bases, with 12 bases left in between. The CDR3 consists of 16 residues. The V gene's germline CDR1 is LNHDA and CDR2 SQIVND (reference sequence). Supplemented by reference TRBV19 and TRBJ2-1, the full variable domain reads DGGITQSPKYLFRKEGQNVTLSCEQNLNHDAMYWYRQDPGQGLRLIYYSQIVNDFQKGDIAEGYSVSREKKESFPLTVTSAQKNPTAFYLCASSIGGLLSYNEQFFGPGTRLTVL.